The TCR beta chain under discussion was sequenced for a study of T cell responses to AZD1222 COVID-19 vaccine. Findings and caveats of the study: White British ancestry dominated among donors, who included more females, and clonal diversity was possibly underestimated. Targeting of unmutated variant regions was reportedly seen in nearly half of spike-specific TCRs. Only six AZD1222 recipients tested seropositive at baseline. With two AZD1222 doses given, Spike-specific TCR breadth and depth both rose.

This clone was detected once. Its antigen is still unknown. Here immunoSEQ multiplex PCR was the method, and the copy in TCRdb shows in-frame clones only, minus some. The sample yields roughly 100,000 clones, about 88% seen once. Trimming took 5 bases from V and 7 from J; bases not matched to a gene: 6. Germline V CDR1 and CDR2: MDHEN, SYDVKM. This CDR3 has 14 residues. The rearrangement uses TRBV28 and TRBJ1-4, with 8 positions matching TRBD1. This clonotype was sampled from an adult in good health. The sequenced sample was peripheral blood, obtained on day 0 of AZD1222 vaccination. The CDR3 region is CASSRTGGGEKLFF. The CDR3 bases are TGTGCCAGCAGTCGCACAGGGGGGGGTGAAAAACTGTTTTTT.